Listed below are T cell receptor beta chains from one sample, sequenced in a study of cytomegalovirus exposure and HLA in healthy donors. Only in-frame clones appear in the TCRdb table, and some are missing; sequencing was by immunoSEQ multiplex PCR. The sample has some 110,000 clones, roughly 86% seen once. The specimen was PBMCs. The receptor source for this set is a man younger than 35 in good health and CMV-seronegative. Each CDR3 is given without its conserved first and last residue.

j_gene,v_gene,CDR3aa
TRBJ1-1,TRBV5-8,ASSLAVWGGRNEAF
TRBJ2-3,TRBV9,ASSARDRISTDTQY
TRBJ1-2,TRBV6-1,ASSEVGRPRGYT
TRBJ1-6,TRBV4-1,ASSLGTENSPLH
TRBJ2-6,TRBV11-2,ASSFRQGAKGANVLT
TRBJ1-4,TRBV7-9,ASSLARDPGQGGEKLF
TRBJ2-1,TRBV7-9,ASSSKPGTSRNNEQF
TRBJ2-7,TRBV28,ASSTTAPSEQY
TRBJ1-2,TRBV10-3,AIGSETYGYT
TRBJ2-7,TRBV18,ASSGTKGEQY
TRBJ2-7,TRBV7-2,ASSLAGGVSYEQY
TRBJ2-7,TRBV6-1,ASSATYEQY
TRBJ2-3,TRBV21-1,ASSRLAGGGGADTQY
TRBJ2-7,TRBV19,ASSINSIRGYEQY
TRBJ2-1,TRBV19,ASTRGSYNEQF
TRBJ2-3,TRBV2,ASRESPPDTQY
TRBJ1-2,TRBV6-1,ATELYGQGDGYT
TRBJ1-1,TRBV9,ASKVGDGRGTEAF